These T cell receptor beta chains were read from a single sample in a study of blood T cell repertoires in COVID-19. The method was immunoSEQ multiplex PCR; TCRdb's version includes in-frame clones alone and lacks a portion of them. Altogether 300,000 to 400,000 clones are present, almost 90% being singletons, with the ten largest covering more than 5.5%. The specimen sequenced was peripheral blood. The receptor source for this set is a woman between 65 and 79 years old with COVID-19, enrolled during active disease. CDR3s include the opening cysteine and the closing phenylalanine or tryptophan. Fields, in order: clone size, D gene, J gene, V gene, CDR3 protein, CDR3 DNA. A D gene is named only where the DNA matches it firmly. Part of the rows lack a size; the others show once, few, many or a class for expanded clones.

size: .; D: .; J: TRBJ1-5; V: TRBV19; CDR3: CASSIDLGGGVSSNQPQHF; DNA: TGTGCCAGTAGTATAGATCTAGGCGGAGGGGTTAGTAGCAATCAGCCCCAGCATTTT
size: .; D: TRBD1; J: TRBJ1-2; V: TRBV19; CDR3: CASSMDRGPGYGYTF; DNA: TGTGCCAGTAGTATGGACAGGGGGCCTGGCTATGGCTACACCTTC
size: .; D: .; J: TRBJ2-7; V: TRBV7-2; CDR3: CASSGGIEQYF; DNA: TGTGCCAGCAGCGGGGGCATCGAGCAGTACTTC
size: .; D: TRBD1; J: TRBJ1-2; V: TRBV29-1; CDR3: CSVWLAGGHYGYTF; DNA: TGCAGCGTTTGGCTGGCAGGGGGCCACTATGGCTACACCTTC
size: .; D: TRBD1; J: TRBJ1-1; V: TRBV19; CDR3: CASSRVWDRGQVDTEAFF; DNA: TGTGCCAGTAGTAGGGTATGGGACAGGGGTCAGGTGGACACTGAAGCTTTCTTT
size: .; D: TRBD2; J: TRBJ2-1; V: TRBV7-2; CDR3: CASSLATSGGAGEQFF; DNA: TGTGCCAGCAGCTTAGCGACTAGCGGGGGGGCTGGTGAGCAGTTCTTC
size: .; D: TRBD1; J: TRBJ1-5; V: TRBV2; CDR3: CASSGGTGPSGPQHF; DNA: TGTGCCAGCAGTGGGGGGACAGGGCCCTCCGGGCCCCAGCATTTT
size: .; D: TRBD1; J: TRBJ1-1; V: TRBV20-1; CDR3: CSLQGALGAFF; DNA: TGCAGCCTTCAGGGGGCCCTAGGAGCTTTCTTT
size: .; D: .; J: TRBJ1-2; V: TRBV27; CDR3: CASSLRGGGGLFGYTF; DNA: TGTGCCAGCAGTTTAAGGGGGGGTGGTGGTTTGTTTGGCTACACCTTC
size: .; D: .; J: TRBJ2-3; V: TRBV9; CDR3: CASSVFSAADTQYF; DNA: TGTGCCAGCAGCGTCTTTAGCGCCGCAGATACGCAGTATTTT
size: .; D: TRBD2; J: TRBJ2-2; V: TRBV5-6; CDR3: CASSIGTSHTGELFF; DNA: TGTGCCAGCAGCATCGGGACTAGCCACACCGGGGAGCTGTTTTTT
size: .; D: .; J: TRBJ2-7; V: TRBV2; CDR3: CASSQFSDEQYF; DNA: TGTGCCAGCAGCCAATTTTCGGACGAGCAGTACTTC
size: .; D: TRBD2; J: TRBJ2-1; V: TRBV5-1; CDR3: CASSLVASGGNEQFF; DNA: TGCGCCAGCAGCTTGGTGGCTAGCGGGGGCAATGAGCAGTTCTTC
size: .; D: TRBD2; J: TRBJ2-7; V: TRBV3-1/TRBV3-2; CDR3: CASSQGLAALSYEQYF; DNA: TGTGCCAGCAGCCAAGGACTAGCGGCGCTATCCTACGAGCAGTACTTC
size: .; D: .; J: TRBJ1-1; V: TRBV4-1; CDR3: CASSPREGGTEAFF; DNA: TGCGCCAGCAGCCCTCGGGAGGGAGGTACTGAAGCTTTCTTT
size: .; D: .; J: TRBJ2-1; V: TRBV2; CDR3: CASSEQGYNEQFF; DNA: TGTGCCAGCAGTGAACAGGGATACAATGAGCAGTTCTTC
size: .; D: .; J: TRBJ2-7; V: TRBV2; CDR3: CASSESRDTGYNEQYF; DNA: TGTGCCAGCAGTGAAAGTAGAGATACAGGCTATAACGAGCAGTACTTC
size: .; D: .; J: TRBJ2-7; V: TRBV6-5; CDR3: CASSSTDDEQYF; DNA: TGTGCCAGCAGCTCGACAGACGACGAGCAGTACTTC
size: .; D: .; J: TRBJ2-2; V: TRBV2; CDR3: CASSDRAGELFF; DNA: TGTGCCAGCTCGGATCGGGCCGGGGAGCTGTTTTTT
size: .; D: .; J: TRBJ1-2; V: TRBV5-1; CDR3: CASRPDSTNYGYTF; DNA: TGCGCCAGCAGGCCGGACAGTACTAACTATGGCTACACCTTC
size: .; D: .; J: TRBJ2-3; V: TRBV2; CDR3: CASSDEGQGADTQYF; DNA: TGTGCCAGCAGTGATGAGGGCCAAGGAGCAGATACGCAGTATTTT
size: .; D: TRBD2; J: TRBJ2-5; V: TRBV6-5; CDR3: CASQRGGRETQYF; DNA: TGTGCCAGCCAGCGGGGGGGCAGAGAGACCCAGTACTTC
size: .; D: .; J: TRBJ1-4; V: TRBV18; CDR3: CASSLNSGDELFF; DNA: TGTGCCAGCTCACTAAACTCAGGGGATGAACTGTTTTTT
size: .; D: TRBD1; J: TRBJ2-3; V: TRBV5-6; CDR3: CASSPDRGQTDTQYF; DNA: TGTGCCAGCAGCCCCGACAGGGGGCAGACAGATACGCAGTATTTT
size: .; D: .; J: TRBJ1-5; V: TRBV6-5; CDR3: CASSYSGGSRQPQHF; DNA: TGTGCCAGCAGTTACTCTGGAGGGAGTCGTCAGCCCCAGCATTTT
size: few; D: .; J: TRBJ1-1; V: TRBV29-1; CDR3: CSATEGRGTEAFF; DNA: TGCAGCGCCACGGAGGGTAGGGGCACTGAAGCTTTCTTT
size: .; D: .; J: TRBJ1-3; V: TRBV12-5; CDR3: CASGLIVGSGNTIYF; DNA: TGTGCTAGTGGTTTAATTGTAGGGAGCGGAAACACCATATATTTT
size: .; D: .; J: TRBJ1-6; V: TRBV4-1; CDR3: CASSQSYSTDVYNSPLHF; DNA: TGCGCCAGCAGCCAGTCCTATTCCACAGACGTTTATAATTCACCCCTCCACTTT
size: .; D: .; J: TRBJ2-7; V: TRBV11-3; CDR3: CASSLGQAGTPYEQYF; DNA: TGTGCCAGCAGCTTAGGCCAAGCGGGTACCCCCTACGAGCAGTACTTC
size: .; D: TRBD1; J: TRBJ1-2; V: TRBV24-1; CDR3: CATSDSRKDRVSGYTF; DNA: TGTGCCACCAGTGATTCTAGAAAGGACAGGGTGTCCGGCTACACCTTC
size: once; D: .; J: TRBJ2-5; V: TRBV18; CDR3: CASSPPSYQETQYF; DNA: TGTGCCAGCTCACCTCCGAGCTACCAAGAGACCCAGTACTTC
size: once; D: .; J: TRBJ1-1; V: TRBV28; CDR3: CAFPGAGMCAFF; DNA: TGTGCCTTTCCAGGGGCAGGGATGTGTGCTTTCTTT
size: once; D: .; J: TRBJ2-5; V: TRBV6-5; CDR3: CATTGRGWETQYF; DNA: TGTGCCACCACGGGCAGGGGATGGGAGACCCAGTACTTC
size: .; D: TRBD1; J: TRBJ2-5; V: TRBV13; CDR3: CASSPDRSQETQYF; DNA: TGTGCCAGCAGCCCGGACAGGTCGCAAGAGACCCAGTACTTC
size: few; D: .; J: TRBJ2-2; V: TRBV7-8; CDR3: CASIGRGTNTGELFF; DNA: TGTGCCAGCATCGGGAGAGGGACGAACACCGGGGAGCTGTTTTTT
size: .; D: .; J: TRBJ1-5; V: TRBV4-1; CDR3: CASSQSTGLGNQPQHF; DNA: TGCGCCAGCAGCCAATCTACAGGGCTTGGTAATCAGCCCCAGCATTTT
size: .; D: .; J: TRBJ1-3; V: TRBV5-1; CDR3: CATRPGISSGNTIYF; DNA: TGCGCCACCAGACCCGGGATTAGCTCTGGAAACACCATATATTTT
size: .; D: TRBD2; J: TRBJ2-2; V: TRBV4-3; CDR3: CASSQETGGNTGELFF; DNA: TGCGCCAGCAGCCAAGAGACGGGGGGGAACACCGGGGAGCTGTTTTTT
size: .; D: .; J: TRBJ1-3; V: TRBV7-2; CDR3: CASSLPGLGNTIYF; DNA: TGTGCCAGCAGCTTACCGGGACTGGGAAACACCATATATTTT
size: once; D: .; J: TRBJ1-4; V: TRBV27; CDR3: CASSTRQATNEKLFF; DNA: TGTGCCAGCAGTACGAGACAGGCAACTAATGAAAAACTGTTTTTT
size: .; D: .; J: TRBJ1-4; V: TRBV14; CDR3: CASSAGVNEKLFF; DNA: TGTGCCAGCAGCGCCGGGGTAAATGAAAAACTGTTTTTT
size: .; D: TRBD1; J: TRBJ1-2; V: TRBV30; CDR3: CARGSDRGVNYGYTF; DNA: TGTGCCAGGGGTTCGGACAGGGGTGTAAACTATGGCTACACCTTC
size: .; D: .; J: TRBJ1-2; V: TRBV7-8; CDR3: CASSGGYTPNYGYTF; DNA: TGTGCCAGCAGTGGAGGTTATACCCCTAACTATGGCTACACCTTC
size: .; D: .; J: TRBJ1-1; V: TRBV5-6; CDR3: CASSLASGATEAFF; DNA: TGTGCCAGCAGCTTGGCCTCAGGGGCGACTGAAGCTTTCTTT
size: .; D: .; J: TRBJ1-1; V: TRBV5-1; CDR3: CASSLGQVMNTEAFF; DNA: TGCGCCAGCAGCTTGGGACAGGTTATGAACACTGAAGCTTTCTTT
size: .; D: .; J: TRBJ1-2; V: TRBV6-5; CDR3: CASSLRSNYGYTF; DNA: TGTGCCAGCAGCCTAAGGAGTAACTATGGCTACACCTTC
size: .; D: .; J: TRBJ2-7; V: TRBV27; CDR3: CASSLGSGYEQYF; DNA: TGTGCCAGCAGTTTAGGTAGCGGATACGAGCAGTACTTC
size: .; D: .; J: TRBJ1-1; V: TRBV7-2; CDR3: CASSSWTAITEAFF; DNA: TGTGCCAGCAGCTCCTGGACAGCAATCACTGAAGCTTTCTTT
size: .; D: TRBD2; J: TRBJ2-1; V: TRBV29-1; CDR3: CSVGWGLAGGTEQFF; DNA: TGCAGCGTTGGATGGGGACTAGCGGGGGGGACTGAGCAGTTCTTC
size: .; D: .; J: TRBJ2-5; V: TRBV9; CDR3: CASSVLEGLGETQYF; DNA: TGTGCCAGCAGCGTACTAGAGGGTTTAGGAGAGACCCAGTACTTC
size: .; D: .; J: TRBJ2-7; V: TRBV5-1; CDR3: CASSLAGSETYEQYF; DNA: TGCGCCAGCAGCTTGGCGGGGTCCGAAACCTACGAGCAGTACTTC
size: .; D: .; J: TRBJ1-1; V: TRBV2; CDR3: CASTLQAANTEAFF; DNA: TGTGCCAGCACCCTACAGGCGGCGAACACTGAAGCTTTCTTT
size: few; D: .; J: TRBJ1-4; V: TRBV6-6; CDR3: CASSHWFRGGEKLFF; DNA: TGTGCCAGCAGTCACTGGTTTAGGGGGGGTGAAAAACTGTTTTTT